This T cell receptor beta chain originates from a study of T cell changes during pregnancy in multiple sclerosis. Libraries were prepared by immunoSEQ multiplex PCR; TCRdb keeps only in-frame clonotypes and omits some of them. The sample shows tens of thousands of clones, approximately 90% of them seen only once. V was clipped by 3 bases and J by 7 bases; unmatched bases: 8. Germline V gene sequence: CDR1 SGHRS, CDR2 YFSETQ. The CDR3 runs 16 residues. The sequencing used CD4+ T cells from peripheral blood mononuclear cells, collected in the second trimester of pregnancy. This TCR was recovered from a female donor with multiple sclerosis, enrolled in a pregnancy study. The chain is built from TRBV5-1 and TRBJ2-1; 12 bases are a match to TRBD2. The CDR3: CASSSLAGGPGNEQFF. DNA for the CDR3: TGCGCCAGCAGCTCTCTAGCGGGAGGGCCGGGGAATGAGCAGTTCTTC.